This TCR beta chain was found in a study of blood T cell repertoires in COVID-19. Study in general: Spain, Italy and the United States supplied samples that represented acute and convalescent COVID-19. PBMCs, B-cell-depleted T cells, or T cells were the source of the cDNA or gDNA that made up the material.

Original processing methods: Reference gene primers were amplified, and this amplification served to estimate nucleated cell counts. TCRdb's table, derived via immunoSEQ multiplex PCR, lists solely in-frame clones and lacks some. That table furnishes V, J and clone size, whereas the DNA furnished D and trimming. The sample lists 270,000 or so clones, more than 65% occurring once. The CDR3 is 13 amino acids. V gave up 6 bases and J gave up 9 bases, with 15 bases separating them. The specimen sequenced was peripheral blood. This sequence was found in a woman aged 18-29 years with acute or convalescent COVID-19. This chain links TRBV12-3 or TRBV12-4 with TRBJ2-4, with a weak D call TRBD2 (6 bases). DNA of the CDR3: TGTGCCAGCAGCTACAGGACTACAGGCATTCAGTACTTC. It is translated as CASSYRTTGIQYF.